These 26 T cell receptor beta chains came from one sample sequenced in a study of identical twins. Via MiXCR, TCRdb re-called the 5' RACE reads, giving one row per CDR3 protein. Among 500,000 to 600,000 distinct CDR3 sequences, less than 25% were seen once, and the ten largest hold around 0.9%. The same specimen was also included in a second study, on T cells expressing NK-cell markers.

Material for sequencing was CD4+ T cells sorted from blood. The receptors derive from a woman between 18 and 29 years old in good health.

This chain uses TRBV6-1 with TRBJ1-2; weak D call: TRBD1 (6 bases). CDR3 length: 14 residues. Trimming removed 1 base from V and 6 bases from J, with 12 bases in between. Per the germline V gene, CDR1 is MNHNS and CDR2 is SASEGT. The CDR3 spells CASSEVWTDHGYTF. The CDR3 region has the DNA TGTGCCAGCAGTGAAGTTTGGACAGACCATGGCTACACCTTC.

This clonotype was recorded a few times. The gene calls are TRBV12-3 or TRBV12-4 and TRBJ2-3, with TRBD1 identical over 11 bases. V gave up 1 base and J gave up 5 bases; unmatched junction bases: 5. The CDR3 has 16 residues. The CDR3 nucleotides read TGTGCCAGCAGTTTAGGAAGGACAGGGGGCCAAGATACGCAGTATTTT. Translating it yields CASSLGRTGGQDTQYF.

The chain employs TRBV5-1 and TRBJ2-7; no definite D call. The germline V gene has CDR1 SGHRS and CDR2 YFSETQ. The ends were cut back, 4 bases at V and 2 bases at J, with 16 bases in the middle. This CDR3 has 15 residues. CDR3: CASSLTLDITYEQYF. CDR3 DNA: TGCGCCAGCAGCCTTACCTTAGACATAACCTACGAGCAGTACTTC.

This clonotype came up a few times. The chain carries TRBV5-1 and TRBJ2-7; TRBD2 matches 14 bases. Germline V gene sequence: CDR1 SGHRS, CDR2 YFSETQ. Trimming at V came to 4 bases and at J to 4 bases, leaving 10 bases not matched to a gene. The CDR3 spans 17 residues. CDR3 amino acids: CASSPTSGRAVGYEQYF. The DNA for the CDR3 is TGCGCCAGCAGCCCGACTAGCGGGAGGGCCGTTGGGTACGAGCAGTACTTC. Full variable domain (outside the CDR3, taken from reference TRBV5-1 and TRBJ2-7): KAGVTQTPRYLIKTRGQQVTLSCSPISGHRSVSWYQQTPGQGLQFLFEYFSETQRNKGNFPGRFSGRQFSNSRSEMNVSTLELGDSALYLCASSPTSGRAVGYEQYFGPGTRLTVT.

CDR3 region: CASSATYSDYGYTF. CDR3 nucleotides: TGTGCCAGCTCGGCAACTTACTCCGACTATGGCTACACCTTC. J is TRBJ1-2 and V is TRBV18; D is unresolved. There are 14 residues in the CDR3. CDR1 and CDR2 (germline): KGHSH, LQKENI. V shed 6 bases and J shed 3 bases, with 14 bases lying between them.

This clonotype occurred many times. The chain recombines TRBV12-3 or TRBV12-4 with TRBJ2-1; 10 bases map to TRBD2. With 4 bases clipped from V and 7 bases from J, the junction kept 4 bases outside the gene matches. The length of the CDR3 is 14 residues. CDR3 region: CASSWLAGGNEQFF. The CDR3, as DNA: TGTGCCAGCAGTTGGTTAGCGGGGGGAAATGAGCAGTTCTTC.

V usage is TRBV29-1 and J usage is TRBJ1-5; D possibly corresponds to TRBD1 (6 bases). V lost 6 bases to trimming and J lost 4 bases, with 16 bases between them. The germline gives CDR1 SQVTM, CDR2 ANQGSEA. The CDR3 spans 14 residues. The CDR3 DNA is TGCAGCGTAGCAAAACAGGGTAATAATCAGCCCCAGCATTTT. This encodes CSVAKQGNNQPQHF.

The chain is built from TRBV12-3 or TRBV12-4 and TRBJ2-7; tentative D call: TRBD2 (5 bases). The length of the CDR3 is 14 residues. V gave up 3 bases and J gave up 5 bases, with 14 bases separating them. Here the CDR3 reads CASSFGPSWDEQYF. As DNA, the CDR3 is TGTGCCAGCAGTTTTGGACCTAGCTGGGACGAGCAGTACTTC.

V and J are TRBV6-1 and TRBJ1-4, with a weak D call TRBD1 (6 bases). This CDR3 region has 13 residues. V was pared by 1 base and J by 8 bases, with 8 bases between. Looked up from germline, CDR1 is MNHNS and CDR2 is SASEGT. The DNA for the CDR3 is TGTGCCAGCAGTGAAGAGGGGGGCGAAAAACTGTTTTTT. This gives the protein CASSEEGGEKLFF.

V gene TRBV7-3 combines with J gene TRBJ2-2; D gene uncertain. The length of the CDR3 is 15 residues. V was shortened by 5 bases and J by 7 bases, with 17 bases between the two germline ends. Germline values: CDR1 SGHTA, CDR2 FQGTGA. Here the CDR3 reads CASSHPRIAGGELFF. In DNA form, the CDR3 reads TGTGCCAGCAGCCACCCAAGGATAGCCGGCGGGGAGCTGTTTTTT. Full variable domain (rest looked up from reference TRBV7-3 and TRBJ2-2): GAGVSQTPSNKVTEKGKYVELRCDPISGHTALYWYRQSLGQGPEFLIYFQGTGAADDSGLPNDRFFAVRPEGSVSTLKIQRTERGDSAVYLCASSHPRIAGGELFFGEGSRLTVL.

This clonotype was seen more than once but under ten times. The chain is built from TRBV10-3 and TRBJ1-2; D gene ambiguous. The CDR3 covers 11 residues. Per germline, CDR1 ENHRY and CDR2 SYGVKD. Trimming took 10 bases from V and 6 from J, leaving 12 bases between them. CDR3 DNA sequence: TGTGCCACTAAGTTGGGCGATGGCTACACCTTC. Protein product: CATKLGDGYTF.

This clonotype was found a few times. The rearrangement joins TRBV11-2 to TRBJ2-5; TRBD1 or TRBD2 may be the D gene (6 bases each). CDR1 and CDR2 from the germline V gene are SGHAT and FQNNGV. The V gene lost 5 bases and the J gene lost 5 bases, with 15 bases spanning the gap. This CDR3 contains 14 residues. The DNA for the CDR3 is TGTGCCAGCAGCCTAATGACAGGAGGGGAGACCCAGTACTTC. Protein product: CASSLMTGGETQYF.

This clonotype was counted at least ten times. The chain combines TRBV15 with TRBJ1-4, with TRBD1 identical over 8 bases. V gave up 5 bases and J gave up 3 bases; unmatched junction bases: 5. Germline loops: CDR1 LNHNV, CDR2 YYDKDF (reference sequence). The CDR3 runs 15 residues. CDR3 region: CATSANRGANEKLFF. In DNA, the CDR3 is TGTGCCACCAGCGCTAACAGGGGGGCTAATGAAAAACTGTTTTTT.

J is TRBJ2-4 and V is TRBV9, with a tentative D call TRBD2 (6 bases). The CDR3 loop spans 16 amino acids. V lost 0 bases and J 8 bases, leaving 18 bases between the germline ends. Germline lookup yields CDR1 SGDLS and CDR2 YYNGEE. CDR3 in DNA: TGTGCCAGCAGCGTAGGTCTGACGGGGGTTGAGGACATTCAGTACTTC. Translating it yields CASSVGLTGVEDIQYF.

J is TRBJ2-7 and V is TRBV9; D might be TRBD2 (7 bases). The length of the CDR3 is 13 residues. Trimming pared 6 bases from V and 6 bases from J, leaving 16 bases between. Germline V gives CDR1 SGDLS, CDR2 YYNGEE. Here the CDR3 DNA reads TGTGCCAGCACTAAAGGGGGGGGCGGCGAGCAGTACTTC. This encodes CASTKGGGGEQYF.

The chain employs TRBV6-1 and TRBJ2-7; TRBD2 matches 13 bases. Germline CDR1 reads MNHNS; CDR2 reads SASEGT. Losses at the gene ends were 8 bases for V and 1 base for J; bases not matched to a gene: 2. The CDR3 runs to 14 residues. The CDR3 DNA reads as TGTGCCAGCCAGGGACTAGCGGGGTCCTACGAGCAGTACTTC. Encoded protein: CASQGLAGSYEQYF.

In its sample, this clonotype was seen many times. The chain recombines TRBV20-1 with TRBJ2-1, with 9 nucleotides matching TRBD2. The CDR3 totals 15 residues. Losses at the gene ends were 6 bases for V and 1 base for J; bases not matched to a gene: 7. The germline V gene has CDR1 DFQATT and CDR2 SNEGSKA (reference sequence). In DNA form, the CDR3 reads TGCAGTGCCAGATCGGGACTAGCTTCCTACAATGAGCAGTTCTTC. Translating gives CSARSGLASYNEQFF.

This chain joins TRBV5-1 and TRBJ2-7, with unresolved D. Trimming pared 0 bases from V and 1 base from J, leaving 8 bases between. This CDR3 spans 14 amino acids. Per the germline V gene, CDR1 is SGHRS and CDR2 is YFSETQ. Here the CDR3 DNA reads TGCGCCAGCAGCTTGGCCTTGACGTCCTACGAGCAGTACTTC. Translating gives CASSLALTSYEQYF.

CDR3 sequence: CASSSRTGHEYEQYF. The CDR3 bases are TGTGCCAGCAGTTCTCGGACAGGGCATGAGTACGAGCAGTACTTC. The rearrangement links TRBV12-3 or TRBV12-4 to TRBJ2-7; 8 bases agree with TRBD1. This CDR3 has 15 residues. V was clipped by 4 bases and J by 4 bases; unmatched bases: 9.

This clonotype was detected many times. The V call is TRBV4-3, the J call TRBJ2-5; D gene uncertain. The CDR3 is 14 residues long. Trimming took off 5 bases at V and 4 bases at J, with 14 bases between the two ends. Germline CDR1 and CDR2: LGHNA and YSLEER. The CDR3 DNA reads TGCGCCAGCAGCTCTCTAGGGATGGGAGAGACCCAGTACTTC. Translating gives CASSSLGMGETQYF.

The CDR3 sequence is CASSWGGGKTFEQYF. As DNA, the CDR3 is TGCGCCAGCAGTTGGGGCGGGGGGAAAACGTTCGAGCAGTACTTC. The genes are TRBV10-2 and TRBJ2-7; 8 bases map to TRBD2. The V and J ends lost 5 bases and 6 bases, in that order; junction bases with no gene match: 12. Germline CDR1 is WSHSY and CDR2 is SAAADI. CDR3 length: 15 residues.

CDR3 loop: CASSPGPKRTQYF. The CDR3 DNA follows: TGTGCCAGCAGCCCCGGGCCTAAACGGACCCAGTACTTC. The chain recombines TRBV7-2 with TRBJ2-5; D is unresolved. Germline CDR1 and CDR2: SGHTA and FQGNSA. V was trimmed by 5 bases and J by 7 bases, leaving 14 bases between them. This CDR3 region has 13 residues. The full variable domain, with the rest looked up from reference TRBV7-2 and TRBJ2-5, is GAGVSQSPSNKVTEKGKDVELRCDPISGHTALYWYRQSLGQGLEFLIYFQGNSAPDKSGLPSDRFSAERTGGSVSTLTIQRTQQEDSAVYLCASSPGPKRTQYFGPGTRLLVL.

Turning to this clonotype: A much larger clone is a single base away; this may be a read error. The V and J genes are TRBV2 and TRBJ2-5; D is undetermined. The V end lost 3 bases, the J end lost 4 bases, and 6 bases lay between the germline ends. The V gene's germline CDR1 is SNHLY and CDR2 FYNNEI. This CDR3 is built from 12 residues. For the CDR3, the DNA is TGTGCCAGCAGTGACAGTTCAGAGACCCAGTACTTC. It encodes CASSDSSETQYF.

This clonotype was seen ten or more times. V gene TRBV12-3 or TRBV12-4 combines with J gene TRBJ2-2; tentative D call: TRBD1 (8 bases). The CDR3 has 16 amino acids. Between the trimmed V and J ends, which lost 5 bases and 3 bases, there was a span of 16 bases. CDR3 in amino acids: CASSPWTGRDTGELFF. The CDR3 nucleotides are TGTGCCAGCAGTCCCTGGACAGGGAGGGACACCGGGGAGCTGTTTTTT.

Ten or more counts support this clonotype. V usage is TRBV12-3 or TRBV12-4 and J usage is TRBJ1-4; 7 nucleotides line up with TRBD1. With 4 bases clipped from V and 8 bases from J, the junction kept 13 bases outside the gene matches. The CDR3 is 16 amino acids. The CDR3 sequence: CASSSGGTTGREKLFF. DNA for the CDR3: TGTGCCAGCAGTTCAGGGGGAACTACAGGGCGAGAAAAACTGTTTTTT.

The chain uses TRBV30 and TRBJ2-7; D unresolved. CDR3 size: 13 residues. V shed 2 bases and J shed 3 bases, with 11 bases lying between them. The germline V gene encodes CDR1 GTSNPN and CDR2 SVGIG (reference sequence). The CDR3 here is CAWSSPPFYEQYF. CDR3 bases: TGTGCCTGGAGTTCCCCGCCCTTCTACGAGCAGTACTTC.